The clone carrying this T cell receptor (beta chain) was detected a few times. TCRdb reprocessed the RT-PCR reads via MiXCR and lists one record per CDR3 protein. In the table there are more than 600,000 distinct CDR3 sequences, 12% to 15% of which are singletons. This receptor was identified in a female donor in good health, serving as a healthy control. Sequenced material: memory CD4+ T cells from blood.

CDR3 loop: CASSGAEQETQYF. DNA for the CDR3: TGCGCCAGCAGCGGAGCGGAACAAGAGACCCAGTACTTC. The chain employs TRBV5-1 and TRBJ2-5; a weak D match, TRBD2 (5 bases). The V and J ends lost 4 bases and 2 bases respectively, with 9 bases between them. CDR3 length: 13 residues. Germline assignment: CDR1 SGHRS and CDR2 YFSETQ.